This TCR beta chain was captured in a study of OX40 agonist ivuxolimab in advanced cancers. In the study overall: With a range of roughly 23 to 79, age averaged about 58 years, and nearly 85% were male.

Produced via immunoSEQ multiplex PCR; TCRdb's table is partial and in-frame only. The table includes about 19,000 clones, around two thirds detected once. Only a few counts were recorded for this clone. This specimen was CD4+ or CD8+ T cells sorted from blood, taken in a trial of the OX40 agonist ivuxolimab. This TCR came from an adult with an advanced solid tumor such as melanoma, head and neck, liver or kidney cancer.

Written as DNA, the CDR3 is TGTGCCAGCAGTCCTGGGGGAACGGGACTACTGAGCTACGAGCAGTACTTC. This encodes CASSPGGTGLLSYEQYF. V and J are TRBV28 and TRBJ2-7; 7 bases match TRBD2. Germline assignment: CDR1 MDHEN and CDR2 SYDVKM. CDR3 length equals 17 residues. Unmatched junction bases numbered 16, after V lost 5 bases and J lost 3 bases. Full variable domain (remainder filled in from reference TRBV28 and TRBJ2-7): DVKVTQSSRYLVKRTGEKVFLECVQDMDHENMFWYRQDPGLGLRLIYFSYDVKMKEKGDIPEGYSVSREKKERFSLILESASTNQTSMYLCASSPGGTGLLSYEQYFGPGTRLTVT.